The next 7 T cell receptor beta chains were all read from a single sample in a study of long-term antiretroviral therapy in people with HIV. Version v3.0 of the immunoSEQ assay ran at survey level. Repertoires were generated with immunoSEQ multiplex PCR, while TCRdb's copy carries only in-frame clones and drops some. Here the sample spans 25,000 to 30,000 clones, about 86% being singletons. The sample consisted of unsorted PBMCs, taken 0.8 years after starting antiretroviral therapy. The receptors stem from a woman aged 25-40 years with HIV.

This rearrangement joins TRBV7-8 to TRBJ2-7; the D is unclear. Germline values: CDR1 SGHVS, CDR2 FQNEAQ. The ends were cut back, 0 bases at V and 7 bases at J, with 13 bases in the middle. The CDR3 is 14 residues long. The CDR3 region is CASSLAGYSREQYV. The CDR3 nucleotides read TGTGCCAGCAGCTTAGCGGGTTACTCCAGGGAGCAGTACGTC.

The genes are TRBV7-2 and TRBJ2-1; 8 bases agree with TRBD2. The CDR3 totals 17 residues. CDR1 and CDR2 from the germline V gene are SGHTA and FQGNSA. V gave up 2 bases and J gave up 8 bases; unmatched junction bases: 14. The CDR3 nucleotides read TGTGCCAGCAGCTTACGGGAGGGGGTAGCTCAGGGCTATGAGCAGTTCTTC. Translation gives CASSLREGVAQGYEQFF.

The V gene is TRBV6-4, the J gene TRBJ2-4; weak D call: TRBD1 (6 bases). Trimming stripped 9 bases from V and 0 bases from J, with 15 bases between. Germline CDR1 MRHNA, CDR2 SNTAGT. The CDR3 loop spans 15 amino acids. The CDR3 is CARSLDSVAKNIQYF. The DNA for the CDR3 is TGTGCCAGATCGCTGGACAGCGTAGCCAAAAACATTCAGTACTTC.

J is TRBJ1-4 and V is TRBV5-1, with D possibly matching TRBD1 (5 bases). V lost 4 bases to trimming and J lost 7 bases, with 14 bases between them. CDR3 size: 14 residues. Germline V gene lookup returns CDR1 SGHRS and CDR2 YFSETQ. CDR3: CASSAPGRSEKLFF. The CDR3 bases are TGCGCCAGCAGCGCACCAGGGCGATCTGAAAAACTGTTTTTT.

This chain uses TRBV10-2 with TRBJ1-1; D remains unclear. Germline V CDR1 and CDR2: WSHSY, SAAADI. Trimming shortened V by 3 bases and J by 1 base, and 15 bases separated the two germline ends. CDR3 size: 16 residues. CDR3 DNA: TGCGCCAGCAGTGACGCTCGATTGGGCGGGAACACTGAAGCTTTCTTT. Protein: CASSDARLGGNTEAFF.

V usage is TRBV19 and J usage is TRBJ1-6; 7 bases agree with TRBD1. Germline assignment: CDR1 LNHDA and CDR2 SQIVND (reference sequence). CDR3 size: 14 residues. With V trimmed by 5 bases and J by 5 bases, 3 bases remained unmatched. CDR3 DNA: TGTGCCAGTAGTGCCGGGACAGATAATTCACCCCTCCACTTT. Encoded protein: CASSAGTDNSPLHF.

The chain recombines TRBV5-6 with TRBJ2-1; 7 bases fit TRBD1. The V gene end was trimmed by 0 bases and the J gene end by 8 bases; junction bases not matched to a gene: 5. This CDR3 spans 14 amino acids. Germline V gene data show CDR1 as SGHDT and CDR2 as YYEEEE. The CDR3: CASSLGQGRYEQFF. CDR3 DNA: TGTGCCAGCAGCTTGGGACAGGGTCGGTATGAGCAGTTCTTC. Supplemented by reference TRBV5-6 and TRBJ2-1, the full variable domain reads DAGVTQSPTHLIKTRGQQVTLRCSPKSGHDTVSWYQQALGQGPQFIFQYYEEEERQRGNFPDRFSGHQFPNYSSELNVNALLLGDSALYLCASSLGQGRYEQFFGPGTRLTVL.